The subject of this entry is one T cell receptor (beta chain). These data are taken from a study of blood T cell repertoires in COVID-19. Across the study: The origin of the acute and convalescent COVID-19 samples was the United States, Italy and Spain. The analysed material was cDNA or gDNA that came from T cells, B-cell-depleted T cells, or PBMCs.

Source study methods: Amplification of reference gene primers was used by the study to estimate nucleated cell counts. Sequencing used immunoSEQ multiplex PCR; TCRdb keeps in-frame clones, though not all of them. Clonal size and the V and J genes are those of that table, whereas D and trimming came from the DNA. This table holds about 110,000 clones, over 80% found once. The V end was cut by 0 bases, the J end by 5 bases, with 6 bases between. The CDR3 totals 13 residues. Germline CDR1 and CDR2: SGHNT and YYREEE (reference sequence). The chain employs TRBV5-4 and TRBJ1-5, with D unresolved. What was sequenced was peripheral blood. The sequence derives from a woman in her 70s with acute or convalescent COVID-19. CDR3 sequence (DNA): TGTGCCAGCAGCTTGGATCGGGATCAGCCCCAGCATTTT. Encoded protein: CASSLDRDQPQHF.